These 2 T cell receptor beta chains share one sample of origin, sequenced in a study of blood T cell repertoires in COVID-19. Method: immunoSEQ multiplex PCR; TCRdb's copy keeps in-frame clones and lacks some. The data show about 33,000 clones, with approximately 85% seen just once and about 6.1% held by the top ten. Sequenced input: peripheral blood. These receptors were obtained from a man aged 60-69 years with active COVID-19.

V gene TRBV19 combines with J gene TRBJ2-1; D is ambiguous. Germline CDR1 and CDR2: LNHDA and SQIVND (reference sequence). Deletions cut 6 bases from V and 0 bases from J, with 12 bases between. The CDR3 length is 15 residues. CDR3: CASSRLGASYNEQFF. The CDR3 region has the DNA TGTGCCAGTAGCCGGCTGGGCGCCTCCTACAATGAGCAGTTCTTC.

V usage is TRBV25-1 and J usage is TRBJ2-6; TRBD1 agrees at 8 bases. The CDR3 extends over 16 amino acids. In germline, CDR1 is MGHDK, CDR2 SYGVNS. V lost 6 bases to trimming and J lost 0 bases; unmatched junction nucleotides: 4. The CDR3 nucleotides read TGTGCCAGCAGAGGACAGGGAATCTCTGGGGCCAACGTCCTGACTTTC. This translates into CASRGQGISGANVLTF.